A few counts support the clone carrying this TCR beta chain. Its specificity is not known. CDR1 and CDR2 (germline): DFQATT, SNEGSKA (reference sequence). This CDR3 spans 13 amino acids. Trimming took 0 bases from V and 14 from J; bases not matched to a gene: 10. The sample comes from a study of T cell repertoires in cytomegalovirus infection. Study overall: Based on public TCR beta signatures, there were indications of CMV infection and of a matching HLA type. General study points: HLA-C-restricted CMV-specific TCR beta clonotypes were dominant in the ex vivo response. The cumulative frequency of public TCR beta families identified carriers of CMV plus the relevant HLA.

TCRdb independently ran MiXCR on the reads; one entry per CDR3 protein. The sample lists about 200,000 distinct CDR3 sequences; 8% to 10% were seen once. This clonotype was sampled from a human donor in good health (CMV status not recorded). Some clones in this sample may be carry-over from other donors' samples. Input material: PBMCs. V and J are TRBV20-1 and TRBJ2-1; TRBD2 matches 7 bases. This chain's CDR3 is CSARESVGRSEFF. CDR3 bases: TGCAGTGCTAGAGAGTCTGTCGGGAGGAGTGAGTTCTTC.